These 14 T cell receptor beta chains came from one sample sequenced in a study of blood T cell repertoires in COVID-19. TCRdb's copy holds only in-frame clones and misses some; the assay was immunoSEQ multiplex PCR. Of about 120,000 clones in the sample, about 88% are singletons; the top ten hold 0.95% to 1.5%. What was sequenced was peripheral blood. These receptors came from a woman over 75 with acute or convalescent COVID-19.

The chain carries TRBV5-4 and TRBJ2-1; TRBD1 matches 9 bases. Per the germline V gene, CDR1 is SGHNT and CDR2 is YYREEE (reference sequence). V lost 5 bases, J lost 2 bases, and 5 bases stayed unmatched. The CDR3 length is 15 residues. In DNA form, the CDR3 reads TGTGCCAGCAGTCCCGGGACAGGGCCCTACAATGAGCAGTTCTTC. Protein product: CASSPGTGPYNEQFF.

This clone was seen a single time. The genes are TRBV14 and TRBJ2-7, with D perhaps matching TRBD2 (6 bases). The length of the CDR3 is 12 residues. V dropped 4 bases and J dropped 13 bases, with 17 bases sitting between them. The germline CDR1 and CDR2 sequences are SGHDN and FVKESK. CDR3 amino acids: CASSRVGGIIYF. The CDR3 DNA follows: TGTGCCAGCAGCCGGGTAGGAGGGATTATATACTTC.

V is TRBV28 and J is TRBJ2-1; TRBD1 agrees at 8 bases. V lost 5 bases, J lost 0 bases, and 0 bases stayed unmatched. The length of the CDR3 is 14 residues. Germline values: CDR1 MDHEN, CDR2 SYDVKM. CDR3 nucleotides: TGTGCCAGCAGTGGGACAGGCTCCTACAATGAGCAGTTCTTC. Protein: CASSGTGSYNEQFF.

This clone was counted only a few times. This chain links TRBV4-3 with TRBJ1-2, with 7 nucleotides matching TRBD1. This CDR3 has 13 residues. Germline V gives CDR1 LGHNA, CDR2 YSLEER. V shed 2 bases, J shed 8 bases, and the junction held 5 bases outside the gene matches. The CDR3: CASSQLDRDGYTF. The CDR3 DNA follows: TGCGCCAGCAGCCAACTCGACAGGGACGGCTACACCTTC.

Remarks on this clone: Other DNA sequences from this sample encode an identical CDR3 as well. This CDR3 reads CASSLQGNTEAFF. In nucleotides, the CDR3 is TGTGCCAGCAGCTTACAGGGGAACACTGAAGCTTTCTTT. The genes are TRBV7-3 and TRBJ1-1; the D gene is possibly TRBD1 (5 bases). The ends were cut back, 2 bases at V and 1 base at J, with 5 bases in the middle. Germline V gives CDR1 SGHTA, CDR2 FQGTGA. The length of the CDR3 is 13 residues.

V usage is TRBV7-9 and J usage is TRBJ2-3; maybe TRBD1 (6 bases). Trimming removed 5 bases at V and 7 bases at J, with 13 bases between. The CDR3 spans 13 residues. CDR1 and CDR2 (germline): SEHNR, FQNEAQ (reference sequence). This CDR3 reads CASSRPQGNTQYF. CDR3 DNA sequence: TGTGCCAGCAGCCGCCCCCAGGGGAATACGCAGTATTTT.

The chain links TRBV4-2 to TRBJ2-1, with D unresolved. CDR1 and CDR2 (germline): LGHNA, YNFKEQ. The length of the CDR3 is 13 residues. Trimming left V 0 bases short and J 6 bases short, with 6 bases between. Written as DNA, the CDR3 is TGTGCCAGCAGCCAAGAACCAGTCAATGAGCAGTTCTTC. Translation: CASSQEPVNEQFF.

The genes are TRBV9 and TRBJ2-4, with 8 bases identical to TRBD2. This CDR3 region has 15 residues. V lost 4 bases, J lost 1 base, and 4 bases stayed unmatched. The germline V gene encodes CDR1 SGDLS and CDR2 YYNGEE. CDR3 DNA sequence: TGTGCCAGCAGCCCGACGGGGGGGGCCAAAAACATTCAGTACTTC. Its protein is CASSPTGGAKNIQYF.

The chain combines TRBV5-1 with TRBJ2-2, with 12 bases matching TRBD2. This CDR3 is 17 amino acids long. The V and J ends lost 2 bases and 0 bases, in that order; junction bases with no gene match: 2. The V gene's germline CDR1 is SGHRS and CDR2 YFSETQ. CDR3: CASSLLAGGTNTGELFF. CDR3 nucleotide sequence: TGCGCCAGCAGCTTACTAGCGGGGGGTACGAACACCGGGGAGCTGTTTTTT.

This clone has a handful of counts. This chain connects TRBV6-5 to TRBJ1-5; 7 bases match TRBD1. Germline trimming cut 8 bases from V and 1 base from J; bases unmatched to any gene: 2. The CDR3 sequence is 13 residues long. Germline CDR1 is MNHEY and CDR2 is SVGAGI. The CDR3 DNA is TGTGCCAGCGGGACAGTCAGCAATCAGCCCCAGCATTTT. Translated, it gives CASGTVSNQPQHF.

The chain links TRBV19 to TRBJ2-1, with D possibly matching TRBD1 (6 bases). V gave up 4 bases and J gave up 9 bases, with 16 bases separating them. Germline lookup yields CDR1 LNHDA and CDR2 SQIVND (reference sequence). CDR3 length: 14 amino acids. The CDR3: CASSKRTDIGEQFF. The CDR3 region has the DNA TGTGCCAGTAGTAAAAGGACAGATATCGGTGAGCAGTTCTTC.

V and J are TRBV5-4 and TRBJ1-2; no firm D call. The germline CDR1 and CDR2 sequences are SGHNT and YYREEE (reference sequence). V gave up 1 base and J gave up 2 bases, with 9 bases separating them. There are 14 residues in the CDR3. The CDR3 bases are TGTGCCAGCAGCTTGCAACCGGAGAACTATGGCTACACCTTC. This gives the protein CASSLQPENYGYTF.

The rearrangement uses TRBV18 and TRBJ1-2; D might be TRBD1 (6 bases). V lost 3 bases to trimming and J lost 5 bases, with 13 bases between them. There are 14 residues in the CDR3. Germline loops: CDR1 KGHSH, CDR2 LQKENI. The CDR3: CASSPGEGGYGYTF. The CDR3 nucleotides read TGTGCCAGCTCACCGGGGGAAGGGGGTTATGGCTACACCTTC.

Only a few counts were recorded for this clone. The rearrangement uses TRBV2 and TRBJ2-7, with D hard to call. Germline lookup yields CDR1 SNHLY and CDR2 FYNNEI. CDR3 length equals 10 residues. V was shortened by 4 bases and J by 6 bases, with 4 bases between the two germline ends. This chain's CDR3 is CASSGGEQYF. In nucleotides, the CDR3 is TGTGCCAGCAGTGGCGGCGAGCAGTACTTC.